This TCR beta chain derives from a study of cytomegalovirus exposure and HLA in healthy donors. Both 60 Vbeta primers and 13 Jbeta primers went into the PCR. Method: immunoSEQ multiplex PCR; TCRdb's copy keeps in-frame clones and lacks some. Counted here are 200,000 to 250,000 clones, roughly four fifths occurring once; the ten biggest clones make up 8%. Remarks on this clone: Its antigen is unknown.

Whole-study findings and limits: Generally TCR sequences proved uncommon, though certain public TCRs appeared in numerous donors.

Sequenced input: PBMCs. This TCR was recovered from an older woman in good health and CMV-seropositive.

The CDR3 protein is CASSGPRGVYGNTEAFF. The CDR3 DNA is TGTGCCAGCAGCGGTCCCCGGGGAGTATACGGGAACACTGAAGCTTTCTTT. The rearrangement joins TRBV13 to TRBJ1-1, with D hard to call. The CDR3 totals 17 residues. Trimming left V 5 bases short and J 1 base short, with 20 bases between. CDR1 is PRHDT and CDR2 is FYEKMQ in the germline V gene (reference sequence).